Each of the 17 T cell receptor beta chains below was sequenced from the same sample in a study of cytotoxic CD8 clonotypes in ibrutinib-treated CLL. Only in-frame clones appear in the TCRdb table, and some are missing; sequencing was by immunoSEQ multiplex PCR. The sample yields 250,000 to 350,000 clones, around 76% seen once. This specimen consisted of PBMCs, obtained at disease progression, from a patient treated with ibrutinib. The receptor source for this set is a human donor with chronic lymphocytic leukemia.

The CDR3 DNA reads as TGTGCCAGCAGGCCCCGGGCCGGCGGTGAAAAACTGTTTTTT. Protein: CASRPRAGGEKLFF. V is TRBV27 and J is TRBJ1-4; D not certain. This CDR3 has 14 residues. The germline CDR1 and CDR2 sequences are MNHEY and SMNVEV (reference sequence). V lost 6 bases, J lost 7 bases, and 15 bases lay in between.

The rearrangement joins TRBV7-9 to TRBJ1-2; 7 positions agree with TRBD1. This CDR3 has 17 residues. CDR1 SEHNR and CDR2 FQNEAQ come from the germline V gene (reference sequence). With 0 bases clipped from V and 3 bases from J, the junction kept 10 bases outside the gene matches. The CDR3 region has the DNA TGTGCCAGCAGCTTAGCGGGACAGAGGTCCATAGACTATGGCTACACCTTC. It encodes CASSLAGQRSIDYGYTF.

The chain employs TRBV6-5 and TRBJ1-2, with 7 bases lining up with TRBD1. Trimming removed 2 bases from V and 2 bases from J; junction bases left unmatched: 5. Germline CDR1 MNHEY, CDR2 SVGAGI. This CDR3 region has 15 residues. The CDR3 region is CASSYGVRGNYGYTF. CDR3 in DNA: TGTGCCAGCAGTTACGGCGTCAGGGGGAACTATGGCTACACCTTC.

The sample holds a few counts of this clone. This chain connects TRBV28 to TRBJ2-5, with 7 bases aligning to TRBD2. CDR1 MDHEN and CDR2 SYDVKM come from the germline V gene. This CDR3 has 15 residues. V lost 5 bases, J lost 5 bases, and 11 bases stayed unmatched. In nucleotides, the CDR3 is TGTGCCAGCAGTGCGGGAGCGGGAATTATGGAGACCCAGTACTTC. Encoded protein: CASSAGAGIMETQYF.

CDR3 in amino acids: CASSLVFASGRSHEQYF. The DNA of the CDR3 is TGCGCCAGCAGCTTGGTTTTCGCCAGCGGGAGGTCCCACGAGCAGTACTTC. The chain uses TRBV5-1 and TRBJ2-7; 9 nucleotides align to TRBD2. The CDR3 spans 17 residues. V lost 0 bases and J lost 5; bases outside the gene matches: 12. Germline CDR1 and CDR2: SGHRS and YFSETQ.

The rearrangement links TRBV2 to TRBJ2-7; 7 bases agree with TRBD1. This CDR3 has 14 amino acids. J gave up 2 bases and V 4 bases, and 5 bases lay outside the gene matches. CDR1 and CDR2 (germline): SNHLY, FYNNEI. CDR3 sequence (DNA): TGTGCCAGCAGTGTTAGGGGGCCAGCCTACGAGCAGTACTTC. This gives the protein CASSVRGPAYEQYF.

This clone was seen only once. The chain carries TRBV4-1 and TRBJ2-7, with D perhaps TRBD2 (6 bases). CDR3 size: 11 residues. The V gene's germline CDR1 is MGHRA and CDR2 YSYEKL. DNA of the CDR3: TGCACCGGGCGGGGATCGTACGAGCAGTACTTC. Protein sequence: CTGRGSYEQYF.

V gene TRBV4-1 combines with J gene TRBJ1-5; TRBD1 is a possible D gene (6 bases). V was cut by 3 bases and J by 3 bases, with 12 bases left in between. Germline V lookup: CDR1 MGHRA, CDR2 YSYEKL. There are 15 residues in the CDR3. CDR3 bases: TGCGCCAGCAGCCACTCCGGACAGCTCAATCAGCCCCAGCATTTT. Amino acids: CASSHSGQLNQPQHF.

The gene calls are TRBV6-5 and TRBJ2-1; 7 nucleotides line up with TRBD2. This CDR3 has 15 residues. The germline gives CDR1 MNHEY, CDR2 SVGAGI. Trimming removed 5 bases from V and 4 bases from J; junction bases left unmatched: 8. The CDR3, as DNA: TGTGCCAGCAGTCCGACTCGGGGGGAATACAATGAGCAGTTCTTC. Its translation: CASSPTRGEYNEQFF.

This clone was counted only a few times. The chain combines TRBV6-6 with TRBJ2-7, with 9 bases matching TRBD1. CDR3 length: 13 amino acids. Germline trimming cut 6 bases from V and 5 bases from J; bases unmatched to any gene: 5. CDR1 and CDR2 (germline): MNHNY, SVGAGI (reference sequence). The CDR3 sequence: CASSPDRGNEQYF. Written as DNA, the CDR3 is TGTGCCAGCAGCCCGGACAGGGGCAACGAGCAGTACTTC.

The rearrangement uses TRBV15 and TRBJ2-5; D remains unclear. The V gene's germline CDR1 is LNHNV and CDR2 YYDKDF (reference sequence). The CDR3 covers 13 residues. The V end was cut by 2 bases, the J end by 4 bases, with 8 bases between. The CDR3 region is CATSRNSGETQYF. CDR3 DNA sequence: TGTGCCACCAGCAGAAATTCTGGAGAGACCCAGTACTTC. The full variable domain, completed using reference TRBV15 and TRBJ2-5, is DAMVIQNPRYQVTQFGKPVTLSCSQTLNHNVMYWYQQKSSQAPKLLFHYYDKDFNNEADTPDNFQSRRPNTSFCFLDIRSPGLGDTAMYLCATSRNSGETQYFGPGTRLLVL.

The rearrangement uses TRBV7-9 and TRBJ2-5, with TRBD1 matching over 7 bases. The germline CDR1 and CDR2 sequences are SEHNR and FQNEAQ (reference sequence). V shed 4 bases and J 4 bases; nucleotides not matched to a gene: 6. The CDR3 has 14 amino acids. This CDR3 is CASSSPGQRETQYF. In DNA, the CDR3 is TGTGCCAGCAGCTCACCGGGACAGAGAGAGACCCAGTACTTC.

The DNA for the CDR3 is TGCGCCAGCAGCCAAGAGGCGGGCCCGTACTACGAGCAGTACTTC. Translating gives CASSQEAGPYYEQYF. V usage is TRBV4-3 and J usage is TRBJ2-7, with D perhaps TRBD2 (5 bases). The CDR3 extends over 15 amino acids. Trimming cost V 0 bases and J 3 bases, with 12 bases left between them. The germline V gene has CDR1 LGHNA and CDR2 YSLEER.

This clone was seen more than once but under ten times. An end of the junction differs from the germline gene, which may be a read error. This sequence joins TRBV6-6 and TRBJ2-7; D unresolved. The CDR3 has 11 amino acids. Germline loops: CDR1 MNHNY, CDR2 SVGAGI (reference sequence). CDR3 sequence reads: CASSGFYQQYF. The CDR3 DNA follows: TGTGCCAGCAGTGGTTTCTACCAGCAGTACTTC.

Only one count was recorded for this clone. This chain connects TRBV18 to TRBJ1-3; D not certain. Germline V gene sequence: CDR1 KGHSH, CDR2 LQKENI. The CDR3 has 16 amino acids. The V end lost 3 bases, the J end lost 3 bases, and 15 bases lay between the germline ends. Here the CDR3 reads CASSPRVEDDGNTIYF. The CDR3 DNA follows: TGTGCCAGCTCACCTCGGGTGGAGGACGATGGAAACACCATATATTTT.

The genes are TRBV10-1 and TRBJ2-3, with 9 bases that match TRBD2. CDR1 WNHNN and CDR2 SYGVQD come from the germline V gene (reference sequence). The trim removed 4 bases at V and 6 bases at J, leaving 11 bases unmatched. This CDR3 is 16 amino acids long. The CDR3 reads CASSVGASGEMDTQYF. DNA for the CDR3: TGCGCCAGCAGTGTGGGGGCTAGCGGGGAGATGGATACGCAGTATTTT.

The chain links TRBV2 to TRBJ2-1; D gene ambiguous. Between the trimmed V and J ends, which lost 4 bases and 4 bases, there was a span of 5 bases. Germline-derived CDR1 and CDR2 are SNHLY and FYNNEI. The CDR3 has 12 amino acids. The CDR3 nucleotides are TGTGCCAGCAGTGTTTCGTACAATGAGCAGTTCTTC. This sequence encodes CASSVSYNEQFF.